The 11 T cell receptor beta chains listed next were all sequenced from one sample in a study of post-analysis software for immune sequencing data. Study results and caveats: Relative to controls, patients had about 5 TRBV segments at higher frequency, with TRBV5-6, TRBV5-1 and TRBV20-1 among these.

TCR beta cDNA libraries included unique molecular identifiers. A single record per CDR3 protein comes from TCRdb applying MiXCR to the PCR reads. The top ten hold over 1.5% of the sample, which has approximately 570,000 distinct CDR3 sequences, about 40% seen once. Their specific antigens are unknown. The sequenced sample consisted of blood. These receptors were obtained from a girl under 18 with multiple sclerosis.

Here the CDR3 reads CASSLWTSGSGGETQYF. CDR3 nucleotides: TGTGCCAGCAGTTTATGGACTAGCGGGAGCGGCGGAGAGACCCAGTACTTC. The rearrangement joins TRBV28 to TRBJ2-7; the match to TRBD2 covers 12 bases. The better agreement between TRBJ2-5 and the DNA end casts doubt on the J call. CDR3 size: 17 residues. Germline CDR1 reads MDHEN; CDR2 reads SYDVKM.

The chain couples TRBV12-3 or TRBV12-4 to TRBJ1-4, with D perhaps TRBD1 (6 bases). CDR3 size: 14 residues. Trimming shortened V by 4 bases and J by 10 bases, and 16 bases separated the two germline ends. CDR3 DNA: TGTGCCAGCAGTTCACAGGGAGGTCGGATAAAACTGTTTTTT. Translation gives CASSSQGGRIKLFF.

The chain couples TRBV7-6 to TRBJ2-1, with D possibly being TRBD1 (5 bases). The CDR3 is 14 amino acids. V shed 5 bases and J shed 4 bases, with 12 bases lying between them. The germline CDR1 and CDR2 sequences are SGHVS and FNYEAQ. In nucleotides, the CDR3 is TGTGCCAGCAGCGAACCACCAGGGTACAATGAGCAGTTCTTC. Translated: CASSEPPGYNEQFF.

Concerning this clonotype itself: Compared with germline, one end of the junction differs, possibly owing to a read error. V usage is TRBV12-3 or TRBV12-4 and J usage is TRBJ2-3; maybe TRBD1 (5 bases). This CDR3 region has 13 residues. CDR3 coding DNA: TGTGCCAGCAGTCTCCAGGGAACAGGTACGCAGTATTTT. It is translated as CASSLQGTGTQYF.

The chain carries TRBV9 and TRBJ2-5; 9 nucleotides align to TRBD2. Unmatched junction bases numbered 8, after V lost 0 bases and J lost 5 bases. The CDR3 totals 16 residues. Germline CDR1 is SGDLS and CDR2 is YYNGEE. The CDR3 sequence: CASSVGTSDLMETQYF. CDR3 nucleotides: TGTGCCAGCAGCGTAGGGACTAGCGATCTAATGGAGACCCAGTACTTC.

About this clonotype itself: One end of the junction does not line up with germline, which may come from a read error. This chain links TRBV5-1 with TRBJ2-5; 8 bases agree with TRBD2. This CDR3 is 14 amino acids long. The germline V gene encodes CDR1 SGHRS and CDR2 YFSETQ. The CDR3 here is CASTLRGAQETQYF. CDR3 DNA sequence: TGCGCCAGCACCTTGCGGGGGGCTCAAGAGACCCAGTACTTC.

CDR3 region: CASSQDHSSGEYEQYF. CDR3 DNA sequence: TGTGCCAGCAGCCAAGATCATAGTAGCGGGGAATACGAGCAGTACTTC. The J gene is TRBJ2-4, the V gene TRBV14, with TRBD2 matching over 8 bases. The J call may be wrong; the DNA end is better matched by TRBJ2-7. The germline V gene encodes CDR1 SGHDN and CDR2 FVKESK. The CDR3 totals 16 residues.

A few counts support this clonotype. The chain combines TRBV5-6 with TRBJ1-1; possibly TRBD1 for D (5 bases). The CDR3 is 14 residues long. V lost 4 bases and J 5 bases, leaving 15 bases between the germline ends. Per germline, CDR1 SGHDT and CDR2 YYEEEE. This chain's CDR3 is CASSHKGLGTEAFF. CDR3 DNA sequence: TGTGCCAGCAGCCACAAGGGGCTGGGGACTGAAGCTTTCTTT.

This clonotype has ten or more counts. The chain uses TRBV27 and TRBJ1-2; TRBD1 might be the D (6 bases). Between the trimmed V and J ends, which lost 5 bases and 8 bases, there was a span of 21 bases. The CDR3 runs 15 residues. Germline V gene sequence: CDR1 MNHEY, CDR2 SMNVEV (reference sequence). The CDR3 reads CASSPLGPGAEGYTF. Written as DNA, the CDR3 is TGTGCCAGCAGTCCCCTAGGTCCGGGGGCGGAAGGCTACACCTTC.

This chain connects TRBV20-1 to TRBJ2-3; 7 bases are shared with TRBD2. Germline CDR1 and CDR2: DFQATT and SNEGSKA (reference sequence). V was clipped by 5 bases and J by 3 bases; unmatched bases: 5. CDR3 length equals 13 residues. CDR3 in DNA: TGCAGTGCTGGGTTGGGGGGGACAGATACGCAGTATTTT. Protein product: CSAGLGGTDTQYF.

V is TRBV7-2 and J is TRBJ2-3; perhaps TRBD1 as D (5 bases). The CDR3 length is 12 residues. Per the germline V gene, CDR1 is SGHTA and CDR2 is FQGNSA. The V end lost 11 bases, the J end lost 5 bases, and 14 bases lay between the germline ends. CDR3 amino acids: CAPGLNRDTQYF. CDR3 DNA sequence: TGTGCCCCAGGGCTAAACCGAGATACGCAGTATTTT.